This T cell receptor beta chain came from a study of spatial heterogeneity in lung cancer. The sample holds many counts of this clonotype. Its cognate antigen is unknown. This beta chain is off target for a library built for alpha chains, so its abundance means little. Findings of the study overall: In tumors, expanded intratumoral alpha and beta TCR counts tracked mutation counts. The authors estimated that approximately 6.9% of tumor T cells were covered for alpha chains and roughly 14% for beta chains.

Indicated time point: sample taken at primary tumor resection. Around 68 TRACERx patients with early, untreated non-small cell lung cancer donated samples. TCRs were sequenced from unsorted whole RNA of tumor, nontumor lung or PBMC. CDR1 and CDR2 from the germline V gene are KGHSH and LQKENI. CDR3 length: 12 amino acids. The V gene lost 0 bases and the J gene lost 9 bases, with 6 bases spanning the gap. TCRdb re-derived calls from the 5' RACE reads in MiXCR, one entry per CDR3 protein. The table shows around 8,600 distinct CDR3 sequences, with under 7.5% occurring only once. The clonotype originates from a female donor with early-stage non-small cell lung cancer. This chain connects TRBV18 to TRBJ2-1, with D possibly matching TRBD2 (6 bases). Sample: lung tumor tissue, taken at surgery. This CDR3 is CASSPPAGEQFF. The CDR3 region has the DNA TGTGCCAGCTCACCACCAGCGGGTGAGCAGTTCTTC.